The clone carrying this T cell receptor (beta chain) was observed a single time. Its antigen is not identified. RNA was extracted with the RNeasy kit, and a quantity of 0.5 to 1 ug was reverse transcribed using random hexamers. The authors amplified TCR beta CDR3 across 54 Vbeta and 13 Jbeta using immunoSEQ multiplex PCR. TCRdb re-called the immunoSEQ multiplex PCR reads through MiXCR, storing one row per CDR3 protein. This table has about 150,000 distinct CDR3 sequences, approximately 95% appearing once. The sample comes from a study of CD8 T cells in Susac syndrome. Points from the study as a whole: In Susac syndrome, the CD4+ T cell repertoires did not show clonal expansion.

The ends were cut back, 1 base at V and 0 bases at J, with 4 bases in the middle. The CDR3 totals 13 residues. CDR1 is DFQATT and CDR2 is SNEGSKA in the germline V gene (reference sequence). FACS was used to enrich TEMRA cells, whereas the CD8+ and CD4+ T cells were obtained by negative isolation. The rearrangement links TRBV20-1 to TRBJ1-3; unclear D gene. This clonotype originated in a human donor with Susac syndrome. Sequenced input: CD4+ T cells from PBMCs. CDR3 nucleotide sequence: TGCAGTGCTAGAGGTAGCTCTGGAAACACCATATATTTT. It translates to CSARGSSGNTIYF.